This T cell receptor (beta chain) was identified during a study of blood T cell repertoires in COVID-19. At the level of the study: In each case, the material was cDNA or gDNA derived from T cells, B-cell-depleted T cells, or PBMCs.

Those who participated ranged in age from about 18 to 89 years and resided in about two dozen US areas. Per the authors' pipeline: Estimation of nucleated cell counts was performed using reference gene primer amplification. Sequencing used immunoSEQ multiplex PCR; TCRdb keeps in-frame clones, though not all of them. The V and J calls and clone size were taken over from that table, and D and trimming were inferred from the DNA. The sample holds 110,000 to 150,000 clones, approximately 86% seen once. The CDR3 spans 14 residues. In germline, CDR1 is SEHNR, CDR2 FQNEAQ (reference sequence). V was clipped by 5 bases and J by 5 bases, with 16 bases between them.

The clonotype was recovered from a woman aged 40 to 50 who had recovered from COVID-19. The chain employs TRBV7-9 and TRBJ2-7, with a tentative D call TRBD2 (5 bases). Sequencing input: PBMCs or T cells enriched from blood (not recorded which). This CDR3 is CASSPDSFSDEQYF. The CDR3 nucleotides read TGTGCCAGCAGCCCGGACTCCTTTTCGGACGAGCAGTACTTC. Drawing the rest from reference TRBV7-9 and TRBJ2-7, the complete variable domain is DTGVSQNPRHKITKRGQNVTFRCDPISEHNRLYWYRQTLGQGPEFLTYFQNEAQLEKSRLLSDRFSAERPKGSFSTLEIQRTEQGDSAMYLCASSPDSFSDEQYFGPGTRLTVT.